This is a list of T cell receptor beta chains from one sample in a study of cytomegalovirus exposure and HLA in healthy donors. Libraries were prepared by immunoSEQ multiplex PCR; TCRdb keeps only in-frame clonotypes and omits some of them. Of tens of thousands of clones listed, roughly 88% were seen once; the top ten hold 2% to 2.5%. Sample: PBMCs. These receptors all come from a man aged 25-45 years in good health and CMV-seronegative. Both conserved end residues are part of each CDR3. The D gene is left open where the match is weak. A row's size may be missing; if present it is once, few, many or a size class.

CDR3 DNA: TGTGCCAGCAGTGGAGGGGACAGTACGAACACCGGGGAGCTGTTTTTT
CDR3 protein: CASSGGDSTNTGELFF
V gene: TRBV7-2
J gene: TRBJ2-2
D gene: NA
clone size: NA

CDR3 DNA: TGTGCCAGCAGCCGGGCCGCTTCAGGGGGCGTGGAGACCCAGTACTTC
CDR3 protein: CASSRAASGGVETQYF
V gene: TRBV7-2
J gene: TRBJ2-5
D gene: TRBD1
clone size: NA

CDR3 DNA: TGTGCCAGCAGTTCCCCTCAGGGGGGTGGGGATACGCAGTATTTT
CDR3 protein: CASSSPQGGGDTQYF
V gene: TRBV28
J gene: TRBJ2-3
D gene: NA
clone size: NA

CDR3 DNA: TGTGCCATCGCCGGGGGAAGTGATAACACTGAAGCTTTCTTT
CDR3 protein: CAIAGGSDNTEAFF
V gene: TRBV10-3
J gene: TRBJ1-1
D gene: NA
clone size: NA

CDR3 DNA: TGTGCTAGTGGTTTGGCGGGGGGGAACACTGAAGCTTTCTTT
CDR3 protein: CASGLAGGNTEAFF
V gene: TRBV12-5
J gene: TRBJ1-1
D gene: NA
clone size: once

CDR3 DNA: TGTGCCAGCAGCTTGCTAAGGGGAGCTTTCTTT
CDR3 protein: CASSLLRGAFF
V gene: TRBV5-8
J gene: TRBJ1-1
D gene: NA
clone size: NA

CDR3 DNA: TGTGCCAGCAGCCCGCCGGGGAGGGGCTACACCTTC
CDR3 protein: CASSPPGRGYTF
V gene: TRBV7-9
J gene: TRBJ1-2
D gene: NA
clone size: NA

CDR3 DNA: TGCAGCGTTGAAGAGAGACAGACTGGAAACACCATATATTTT
CDR3 protein: CSVEERQTGNTIYF
V gene: TRBV29-1
J gene: TRBJ1-3
D gene: NA
clone size: NA

CDR3 DNA: TGCGCCAGCAGCGGAACCGGGACAGGCTACGAGCAGTACTTC
CDR3 protein: CASSGTGTGYEQYF
V gene: TRBV5-1
J gene: TRBJ2-7
D gene: TRBD1
clone size: NA

CDR3 DNA: TGTGCCAGCAACTACTTAGCGGGAGTCTACAATGAGCAGTTCTTC
CDR3 protein: CASNYLAGVYNEQFF
V gene: TRBV27
J gene: TRBJ2-1
D gene: TRBD2
clone size: NA

CDR3 DNA: TGTGCCAGCAGTCTATCCAGGGATAACACTGAAGCTTTCTTT
CDR3 protein: CASSLSRDNTEAFF
V gene: TRBV28
J gene: TRBJ1-1
D gene: NA
clone size: NA

CDR3 DNA: TGTGCCAGTAGTATGGCAGATGCAACTAATGAAAAACTGTTTTTT
CDR3 protein: CASSMADATNEKLFF
V gene: TRBV19
J gene: TRBJ1-4
D gene: NA
clone size: NA

CDR3 DNA: TGTGCCAGCAGTCCAGCCCCAGTGACAGGAACTACGCAGTATTTT
CDR3 protein: CASSPAPVTGTTQYF
V gene: TRBV27
J gene: TRBJ2-3
D gene: NA
clone size: NA

CDR3 DNA: TGTGCCAGCAGTGAAGAACTAGCGCAAGAGCAGTTCTTC
CDR3 protein: CASSEELAQEQFF
V gene: TRBV2
J gene: TRBJ2-1
D gene: TRBD2
clone size: NA

CDR3 DNA: TGTGCCAGCAGCCCATCTTTGGGCAGGAACACTGAAGCTTTCTTT
CDR3 protein: CASSPSLGRNTEAFF
V gene: TRBV7-9
J gene: TRBJ1-1
D gene: NA
clone size: few

CDR3 DNA: TGTGCCACTGGGACAGGCGGGAACGAGCAGTACTTC
CDR3 protein: CATGTGGNEQYF
V gene: TRBV15
J gene: TRBJ2-7
D gene: TRBD1
clone size: NA

CDR3 DNA: TGTGCCAGCGCCGCTCCGGGACAGGGGTTATGGCCCCAGCATTTT
CDR3 protein: CASAAPGQGLWPQHF
V gene: TRBV28
J gene: TRBJ1-5
D gene: TRBD1
clone size: NA

CDR3 DNA: TGCAGCGTGGGGACTAGCGGGGCTTGGGATGAGCAGTTCTTC
CDR3 protein: CSVGTSGAWDEQFF
V gene: TRBV29-1
J gene: TRBJ2-1
D gene: TRBD2
clone size: NA

CDR3 DNA: TGTGCCAGCTCACCGACTACACCGGGACAGCGGCACTATGGCTACACCTTC
CDR3 protein: CASSPTTPGQRHYGYTF
V gene: TRBV18
J gene: TRBJ1-2
D gene: TRBD1
clone size: NA

CDR3 DNA: TGTGCCACCAGCAGGACGCCAACCAGTAAAGCGGGAGACTACGAGCAGTACTTC
CDR3 protein: CATSRTPTSKAGDYEQYF
V gene: TRBV15
J gene: TRBJ2-7
D gene: TRBD2
clone size: NA

CDR3 DNA: TGTGTAGTCCTCGGGCAGGGCAATACCTACGAGCAGTACTTC
CDR3 protein: CVVLGQGNTYEQYF
V gene: TRBV28
J gene: TRBJ2-7
D gene: NA
clone size: NA

CDR3 DNA: TGTGCCAGCAGCCTCGACAGGCTACAAGAGACCCAGTACTTC
CDR3 protein: CASSLDRLQETQYF
V gene: TRBV7-9
J gene: TRBJ2-5
D gene: NA
clone size: NA

CDR3 DNA: TGTGCCATCAGTCTTACACCCGGGACTAATAATTCACCCCTCCACTTT
CDR3 protein: CAISLTPGTNNSPLHF
V gene: TRBV10-3
J gene: TRBJ1-6
D gene: NA
clone size: NA

CDR3 DNA: TGTGCCAGCAGCGCCGTAGCGGGGACCGGCGCCGAGCAGTACTTC
CDR3 protein: CASSAVAGTGAEQYF
V gene: TRBV9
J gene: TRBJ2-7
D gene: TRBD2
clone size: NA

CDR3 DNA: TGTGCCAGCAGTTTAGCGGGGGGGCTTCGAGAGACCCAGTACTTC
CDR3 protein: CASSLAGGLRETQYF
V gene: TRBV28
J gene: TRBJ2-5
D gene: TRBD2
clone size: NA

CDR3 DNA: TGTGCCAGCAGCCAAGGGAACAGGGGCGAAAATAACTATGGCTACACCTTC
CDR3 protein: CASSQGNRGENNYGYTF
V gene: TRBV4-2
J gene: TRBJ1-2
D gene: TRBD1
clone size: NA

CDR3 DNA: TGTGCCAGCAGTTTGGGCCAGAACACAGATACGCAGTATTTT
CDR3 protein: CASSLGQNTDTQYF
V gene: TRBV2
J gene: TRBJ2-3
D gene: NA
clone size: NA

CDR3 DNA: TGTGCCAGCAGCCAAGGGTTTTCGGGGGTTCAGCCCCAGCATTTT
CDR3 protein: CASSQGFSGVQPQHF
V gene: TRBV4-2
J gene: TRBJ1-5
D gene: NA
clone size: NA

CDR3 DNA: TGTGCCAGCAGAAACGAAGGGGCTCACCGCTCTGGAAACACCATATATTTT
CDR3 protein: CASRNEGAHRSGNTIYF
V gene: TRBV28
J gene: TRBJ1-3
D gene: NA
clone size: NA

CDR3 DNA: TGTGCCAGCAGCCGCCGACAGAGGAACACTGAAGCTTTCTTT
CDR3 protein: CASSRRQRNTEAFF
V gene: TRBV11-2
J gene: TRBJ1-1
D gene: NA
clone size: NA

CDR3 DNA: TGTGCCAGCTCATTAGGACAGGGTGGGTACGGTGAGCAGTTCTTC
CDR3 protein: CASSLGQGGYGEQFF
V gene: TRBV18
J gene: TRBJ2-1
D gene: TRBD1
clone size: once

CDR3 DNA: TGTGCCAGCAGCTTAGGGCAAACCGTTCCCTACGAGCAGTACTTC
CDR3 protein: CASSLGQTVPYEQYF
V gene: TRBV7-3
J gene: TRBJ2-7
D gene: NA
clone size: NA

CDR3 DNA: TGTGCCAGCAGCACGGACAGCCGCTCACCCCTCCACTTT
CDR3 protein: CASSTDSRSPLHF
V gene: TRBV11-3
J gene: TRBJ1-6
D gene: NA
clone size: NA

CDR3 DNA: TGTGCCAGCAGTTTAGAGACACCCGAAGAGACCCAGTACTTC
CDR3 protein: CASSLETPEETQYF
V gene: TRBV28
J gene: TRBJ2-5
D gene: NA
clone size: NA

CDR3 DNA: TGTGCCAGCACTTTGGACAGAAATCAGCCCCAGCATTTT
CDR3 protein: CASTLDRNQPQHF
V gene: TRBV6-1
J gene: TRBJ1-5
D gene: NA
clone size: NA